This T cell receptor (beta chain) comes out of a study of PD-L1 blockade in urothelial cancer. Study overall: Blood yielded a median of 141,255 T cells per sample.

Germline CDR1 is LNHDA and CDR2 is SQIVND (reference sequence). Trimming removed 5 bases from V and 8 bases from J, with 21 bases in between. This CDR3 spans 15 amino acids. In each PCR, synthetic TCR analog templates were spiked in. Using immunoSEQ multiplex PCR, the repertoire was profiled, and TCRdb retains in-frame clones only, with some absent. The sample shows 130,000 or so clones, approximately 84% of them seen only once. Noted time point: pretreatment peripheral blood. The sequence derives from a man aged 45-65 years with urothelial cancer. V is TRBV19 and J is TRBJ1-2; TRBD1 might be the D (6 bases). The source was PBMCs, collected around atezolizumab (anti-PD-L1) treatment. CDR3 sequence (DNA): TGTGCCAGTAGTCCGATTGGCACAGGGCTGTGGGGCTACACCTTC. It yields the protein CASSPIGTGLWGYTF.